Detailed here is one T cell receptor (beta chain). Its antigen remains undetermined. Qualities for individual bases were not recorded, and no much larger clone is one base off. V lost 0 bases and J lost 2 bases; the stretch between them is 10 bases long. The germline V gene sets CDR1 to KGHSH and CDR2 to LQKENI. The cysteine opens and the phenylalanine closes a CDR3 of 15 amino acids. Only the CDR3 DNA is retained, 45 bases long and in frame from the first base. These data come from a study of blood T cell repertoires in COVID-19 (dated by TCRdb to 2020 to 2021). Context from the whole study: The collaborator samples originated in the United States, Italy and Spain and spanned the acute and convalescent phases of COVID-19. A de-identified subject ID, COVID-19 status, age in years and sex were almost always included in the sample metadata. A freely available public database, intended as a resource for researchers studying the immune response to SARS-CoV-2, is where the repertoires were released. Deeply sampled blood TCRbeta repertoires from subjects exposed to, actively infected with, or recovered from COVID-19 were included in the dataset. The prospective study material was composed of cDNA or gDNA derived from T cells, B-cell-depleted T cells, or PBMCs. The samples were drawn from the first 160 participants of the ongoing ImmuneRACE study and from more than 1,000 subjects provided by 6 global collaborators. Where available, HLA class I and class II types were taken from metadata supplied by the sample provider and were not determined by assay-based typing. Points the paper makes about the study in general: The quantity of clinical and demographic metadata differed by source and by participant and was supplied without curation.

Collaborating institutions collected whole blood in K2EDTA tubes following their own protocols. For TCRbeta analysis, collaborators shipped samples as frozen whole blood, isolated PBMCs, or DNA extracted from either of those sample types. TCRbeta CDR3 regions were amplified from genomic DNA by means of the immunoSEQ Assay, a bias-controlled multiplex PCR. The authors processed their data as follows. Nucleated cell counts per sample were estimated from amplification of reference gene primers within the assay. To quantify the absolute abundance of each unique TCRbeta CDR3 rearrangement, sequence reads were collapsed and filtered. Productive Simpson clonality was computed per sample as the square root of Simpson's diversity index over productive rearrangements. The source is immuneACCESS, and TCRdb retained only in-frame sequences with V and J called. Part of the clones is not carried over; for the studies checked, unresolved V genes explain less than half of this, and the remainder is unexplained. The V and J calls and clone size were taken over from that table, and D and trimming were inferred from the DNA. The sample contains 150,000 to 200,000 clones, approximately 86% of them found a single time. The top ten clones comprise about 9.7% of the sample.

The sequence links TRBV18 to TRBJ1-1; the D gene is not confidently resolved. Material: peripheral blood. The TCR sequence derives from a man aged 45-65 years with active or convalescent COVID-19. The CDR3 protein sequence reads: CASSPPLITNTEAFF. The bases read TGTGCCAGCTCACCACCTTTGATCACAAACACTGAAGCTTTCTTT.